Below are 10 T cell receptor beta chains sequenced from a single sample in a study of blood T cell dynamics during melanoma immunotherapy. Documented time point: week 3, after first cycle of checkpoint inhibitor. The repertoire was sequenced with immunoSEQ multiplex PCR; TCRdb's copy has only in-frame clones and lacks some. Among roughly 10,000 clones, 75% to 90% were seen once, and the ten largest hold around 20%. The sample consisted of blood, taken from a patient treated with checkpoint blockade. All receptors derive from a human donor with melanoma.

The rearrangement joins TRBV15 to TRBJ1-2; TRBD1 matches 12 bases. CDR1 and CDR2 (germline): LNHNV, YYDKDF (reference sequence). V trimming: 1 base; J trimming: 6 bases; junction bases outside the gene matches: 3. The CDR3 has 15 residues. As DNA, the CDR3 is TGTGCCACCAGCAGAGGAGGGACAGGGGGCGATGGCTACACCTTC. Protein: CATSRGGTGGDGYTF.

This clone has only a few counts. The rearrangement joins TRBV7-9 to TRBJ1-5; TRBD1 matches 9 bases. Per the germline V gene, CDR1 is SEHNR and CDR2 is FQNEAQ (reference sequence). This CDR3 region has 17 residues. V lost 5 bases to trimming and J lost 2 bases; unmatched junction nucleotides: 10. CDR3 DNA sequence: TGTGCCAGCAGCCGGACAGGGGCCTTACTCGGCAATCAGCCCCAGCATTTT. It translates to CASSRTGALLGNQPQHF. Using reference TRBV7-9 and TRBJ1-5 for the parts outside the CDR3, the full variable domain is DTGVSQNPRHKITKRGQNVTFRCDPISEHNRLYWYRQTLGQGPEFLTYFQNEAQLEKSRLLSDRFSAERPKGSFSTLEIQRTEQGDSAMYLCASSRTGALLGNQPQHFGDGTRLSIL.

The chain combines TRBV7-2 with TRBJ2-3; D is unresolved. The V end lost 1 base, the J end lost 6 bases, and 17 bases lay between the germline ends. The CDR3 runs to 16 residues. CDR1 is SGHTA, CDR2 FQGNSA, per germline. The CDR3, as DNA: TGTGCCAGCAGCTTAGAGGCACCCCCGGCGGTCGATACGCAGTATTTT. As protein: CASSLEAPPAVDTQYF.

The chain links TRBV6-1 to TRBJ2-1; D is unclear. This CDR3 has 13 residues. Per germline, CDR1 MNHNS and CDR2 SASEGT. V was pared by 3 bases and J by 4 bases, with 7 bases between. The CDR3 nucleotides are TGTGCCAGCAGTGAGACTGATTACAATGAGCAGTTCTTC. As protein: CASSETDYNEQFF.

The chain joins TRBV5-4 to TRBJ2-7; TRBD1 matches 8 bases. In germline, CDR1 is SGHNT, CDR2 YYREEE (reference sequence). V shed 1 base, J shed 6 bases, and the junction held 6 bases outside the gene matches. CDR3 length: 14 amino acids. Here the CDR3 reads CASSLPSTGVEQYV. In DNA form, the CDR3 reads TGTGCCAGCAGCTTGCCCTCGACAGGGGTCGAGCAGTACGTC.

V usage is TRBV6-5 and J usage is TRBJ1-5, with no clear D. V lost 2 bases and J lost 3, with 5 bases in between. CDR1 is MNHEY, CDR2 SVGAGI, per germline. The CDR3 has 13 amino acids. The CDR3 reads CASSYTSNQPQHF. The CDR3, as DNA: TGTGCCAGCAGTTACACCTCCAATCAGCCCCAGCATTTT.

The chain carries TRBV6-5 and TRBJ2-5; either TRBD1 or TRBD2 may supply D (6 bases each). CDR1 and CDR2 from the germline V gene are MNHEY and SVGAGI. The CDR3 extends over 14 amino acids. Trimming stripped 5 bases from V and 6 bases from J, with 16 bases between. The CDR3 DNA sequence: TGTGCCAGCAGTGCCCCCGGGGGCCTAAAGACCCAGTACTTC. It encodes CASSAPGGLKTQYF.

The V and J genes are TRBV11-3 and TRBJ1-2, with D hard to call. Per the germline V gene, CDR1 is SGHNT and CDR2 is YENEEA. Trimming pared 2 bases from V and 4 bases from J, leaving 14 bases between. The CDR3 contains 15 residues. The CDR3 sequence: CASSLNPGWRYGYTF. The CDR3 bases are TGTGCCAGCAGCTTAAATCCGGGCTGGCGCTATGGCTACACCTTC.

This clone was observed a handful of times. V usage is TRBV2 and J usage is TRBJ2-1; 9 nucleotides agree with TRBD1. The CDR3 extends over 12 amino acids. Unmatched junction bases numbered 1, after V lost 7 bases and J lost 6 bases. Germline CDR1 and CDR2: SNHLY and FYNNEI. DNA of the CDR3: TGTGCCAGCAAGACAGGGGGCAATGAGCAGTTCTTC. Translated: CASKTGGNEQFF. Combining the CDR3 with reference TRBV2 and TRBJ2-1 gives the whole variable domain EPEVTQTPSHQVTQMGQEVILRCVPISNHLYFYWYRQILGQKVEFLVSFYNNEISEKSEIFDDQFSVERPDGSNFTLKIRSTKLEDSAMYFCASKTGGNEQFFGPGTRLTVL.

The chain joins TRBV7-9 to TRBJ1-2; maybe TRBD1 (6 bases). The germline gives CDR1 SEHNR, CDR2 FQNEAQ (reference sequence). CDR3 length equals 14 residues. Trimming removed 2 bases at V and 6 bases at J, with 13 bases between. CDR3 amino acids: CASSLNNRENGYTF. As DNA, the CDR3 is TGTGCCAGCAGCTTAAATAACAGGGAAAATGGCTACACCTTC.